This entry describes one T cell receptor beta chain. The antigen remains unidentified. This sample was included in a study of circulating and synovial CD4+ cells in juvenile arthritis. General study findings and limits: Compared with bulk blood, circulating pathogenic-like lymphocytes shared substantially more CDR3 sequences with synovial T cells. Measured synovium overlap likely understates the true shared repertoire. Bulk blood CD4 samples held at least an order of magnitude more or fewer genomes than CPL. Traditional Vbeta family usage analysis missed the pathogenic-like versus bulk difference.

The CDR3 length is 16 residues. Deletions cut 1 base from V and 3 bases from J, with 16 bases between. Germline-derived CDR1 and CDR2 are LNHDA and SQIVND (reference sequence). Clones were read by immunoSEQ multiplex PCR, and TCRdb kept only the in-frame ones, dropping some. The repertoire holds 34,000 or so clones, with about 94% as singletons. Input material: CD4+ T cells from blood. The V call is TRBV19, the J call TRBJ2-7; the D is unclear. The source of this sequence is a human donor with juvenile idiopathic arthritis. The CDR3 DNA reads TGTGCCAGTAGTATAGCTGGCACCGGGTATGTCTACGAGCAGTACTTC. Its protein product is CASSIAGTGYVYEQYF.